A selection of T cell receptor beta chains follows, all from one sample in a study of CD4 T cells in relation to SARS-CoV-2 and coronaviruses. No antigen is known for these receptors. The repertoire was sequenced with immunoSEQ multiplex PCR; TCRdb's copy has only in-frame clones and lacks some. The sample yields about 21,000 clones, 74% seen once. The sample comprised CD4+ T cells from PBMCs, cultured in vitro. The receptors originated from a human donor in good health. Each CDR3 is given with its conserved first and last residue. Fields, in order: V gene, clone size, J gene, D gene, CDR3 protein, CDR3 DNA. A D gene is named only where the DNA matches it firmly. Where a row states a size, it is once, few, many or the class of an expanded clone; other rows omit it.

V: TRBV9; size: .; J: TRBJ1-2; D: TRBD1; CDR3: CASSDRDRDYGYTF; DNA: TGTGCCAGCAGCGACCGGGACAGGGACTATGGCTACACCTTC
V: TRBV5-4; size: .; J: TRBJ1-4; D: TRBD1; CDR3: CASSFDRVGVGEKLFF; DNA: TGTGCCAGCAGCTTCGACAGGGTAGGCGTGGGTGAAAAACTGTTTTTT
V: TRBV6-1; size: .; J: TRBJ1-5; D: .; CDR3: CASSEALGAQHF; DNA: TGTGCCAGCAGTGAAGCCCTCGGAGCCCAGCATTTT
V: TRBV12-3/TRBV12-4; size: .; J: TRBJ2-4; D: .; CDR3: CASSFGGKNIQYF; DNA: TGTGCCAGCAGTTTCGGCGGCAAAAACATTCAGTACTTC
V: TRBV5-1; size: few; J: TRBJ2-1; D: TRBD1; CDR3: CASSPGQGQGNEQFF; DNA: TGCGCCAGCAGTCCGGGACAGGGGCAAGGGAATGAGCAGTTCTTC
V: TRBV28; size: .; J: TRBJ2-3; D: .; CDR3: CASSSSQRYTDTQYF; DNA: TGTGCCAGCAGTTCAAGCCAACGGTACACAGATACGCAGTATTTT
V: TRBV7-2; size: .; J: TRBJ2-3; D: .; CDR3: CASSLAGADTQYF; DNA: TGTGCCAGCAGCTTAGCAGGGGCAGATACGCAGTATTTT
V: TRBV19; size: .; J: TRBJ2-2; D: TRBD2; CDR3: CASKRIGGANTGELFF; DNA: TGTGCCAGCAAAAGGATCGGGGGGGCGAACACCGGGGAGCTGTTTTTT
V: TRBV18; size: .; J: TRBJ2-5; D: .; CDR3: CASSLAGTTFGIETQYF; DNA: TGTGCCAGCTCATTGGCGGGAACTACCTTCGGAATAGAGACCCAGTACTTC
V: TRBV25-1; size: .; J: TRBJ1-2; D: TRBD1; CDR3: CASSDGQGNYGYTF; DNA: TGTGCCAGCAGTGATGGACAGGGCAACTATGGCTACACCTTC
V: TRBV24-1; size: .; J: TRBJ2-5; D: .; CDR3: CATSDNKAMETQYF; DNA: TGTGCCACCAGTGACAACAAGGCGATGGAGACCCAGTACTTC
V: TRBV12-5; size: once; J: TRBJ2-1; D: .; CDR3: CASGLPTHRSTWGAGNEQFF; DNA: TGTGCTAGTGGTTTGCCCACCCACCGTTCCACATGGGGGGCAGGGAATGAGCAGTTCTTC
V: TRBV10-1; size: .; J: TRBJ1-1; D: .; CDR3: CASSAYPGRIMNTEAFF; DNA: TGCGCCAGCAGTGCCTACCCCGGACGGATTATGAACACTGAAGCTTTCTTT
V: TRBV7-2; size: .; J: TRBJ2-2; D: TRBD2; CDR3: CASSSLTSATGELFF; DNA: TGTGCCAGCAGCTCCCTAACTAGCGCCACCGGGGAGCTGTTTTTT
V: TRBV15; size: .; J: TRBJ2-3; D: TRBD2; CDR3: CATSRDPLAGATDTQYF; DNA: TGTGCCACCAGCAGAGACCCACTAGCGGGAGCAACAGATACGCAGTATTTT
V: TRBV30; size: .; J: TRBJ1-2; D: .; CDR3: CAWSYIDRGYTF; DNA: TGTGCCTGGAGTTACATCGACCGAGGCTACACCTTC
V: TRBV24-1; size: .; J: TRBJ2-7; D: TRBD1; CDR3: CATSDSGTGSYEQYF; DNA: TGTGCCACCAGTGACTCGGGGACAGGGTCCTACGAGCAGTACTTC
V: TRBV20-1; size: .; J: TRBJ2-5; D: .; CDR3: CSASYWQETQYF; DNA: TGCAGTGCTAGTTACTGGCAAGAGACCCAGTACTTC
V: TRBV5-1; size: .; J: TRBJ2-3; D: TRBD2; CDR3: CASRLGTSGRTDTQYF; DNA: TGCGCCAGCAGGTTAGGGACTAGCGGGAGAACAGATACGCAGTATTTT
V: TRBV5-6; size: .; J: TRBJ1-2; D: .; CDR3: CASSPGEVGYGYTF; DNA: TGTGCCAGCAGCCCTGGGGAGGTAGGCTATGGCTACACCTTC
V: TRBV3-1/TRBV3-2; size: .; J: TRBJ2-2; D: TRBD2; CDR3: CASSRGGNTGELFF; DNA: TGTGCCAGCAGCCGGGGGGGAAACACCGGGGAGCTGTTTTTT
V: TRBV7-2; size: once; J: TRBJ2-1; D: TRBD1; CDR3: CASSIDRGNEQFF; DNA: TGTGCCAGCAGCATAGACAGGGGTAATGAGCAGTTCTTC
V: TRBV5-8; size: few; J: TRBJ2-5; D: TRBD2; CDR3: CASSLGLAGGRETQYF; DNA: TGTGCCAGCAGCTTGGGACTAGCGGGAGGCAGGGAGACCCAGTACTTC
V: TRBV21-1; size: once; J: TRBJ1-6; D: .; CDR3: CASETGRHNSPLHF; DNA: TGTGCCAGCGAGACAGGTCGGCATAATTCACCCCTCCACTTT
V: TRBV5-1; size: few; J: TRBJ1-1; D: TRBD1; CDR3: CASSEGQAHTEAFF; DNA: TGCGCCAGCAGCGAGGGACAGGCGCACACTGAAGCTTTCTTT
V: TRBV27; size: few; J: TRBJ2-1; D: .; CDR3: CASSSVTDEQFF; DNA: TGTGCCAGCAGTTCAGTGACGGATGAGCAGTTCTTC
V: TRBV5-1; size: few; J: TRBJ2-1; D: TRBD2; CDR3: CASSPGTSGIGEQFF; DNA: TGCGCCAGCAGCCCGGGGACTAGCGGGATAGGGGAGCAGTTCTTC
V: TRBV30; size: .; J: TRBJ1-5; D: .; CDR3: CAWSHGGRDNQPQHF; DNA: TGTGCCTGGAGCCACGGGGGAAGAGACAATCAGCCCCAGCATTTT
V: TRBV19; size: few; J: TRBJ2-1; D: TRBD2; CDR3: CASSIATSGSGEQFF; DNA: TGTGCCAGTAGTATAGCTACTAGCGGGAGCGGTGAGCAGTTCTTC
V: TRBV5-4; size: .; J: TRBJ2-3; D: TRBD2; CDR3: CASSSGGSGGDTQYF; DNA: TGTGCCAGCAGCTCCGGTGGGAGCGGGGGGGATACGCAGTATTTT
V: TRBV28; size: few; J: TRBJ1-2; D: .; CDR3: CATERSNYGYTF; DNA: TGTGCCACCGAAAGAAGTAACTATGGCTACACCTTC
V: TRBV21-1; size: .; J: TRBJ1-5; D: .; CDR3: CASSNQPQHF; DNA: TGTGCCAGCAGCAATCAGCCCCAGCATTTT
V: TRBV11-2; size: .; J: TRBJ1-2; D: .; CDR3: CASSLDARRYYGYTF; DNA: TGTGCCAGCAGCTTAGATGCGCGCCGCTACTATGGCTACACCTTC
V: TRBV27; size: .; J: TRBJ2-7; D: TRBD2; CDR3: CASSLTSGAYEQYF; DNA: TGTGCCAGCAGTCTCACTAGCGGAGCCTACGAGCAGTACTTC
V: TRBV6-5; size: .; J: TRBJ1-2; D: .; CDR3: CASGVESYGYTF; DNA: TGTGCCAGTGGGGTTGAGAGCTATGGCTACACCTTC
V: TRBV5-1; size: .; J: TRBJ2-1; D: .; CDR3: CASSSALRVAVRANEQFF; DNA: TGCGCCAGCAGCTCGGCACTAAGGGTCGCAGTCCGGGCCAATGAGCAGTTCTTC
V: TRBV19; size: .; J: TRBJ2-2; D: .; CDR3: CASSMGGELFF; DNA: TGTGCCAGTAGTATGGGCGGGGAGCTGTTTTTT
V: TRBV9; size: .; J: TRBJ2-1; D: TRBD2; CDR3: CASSLRLANSYNEQFF; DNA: TGTGCCAGCAGCCTACGACTAGCTAACTCCTACAATGAGCAGTTCTTC
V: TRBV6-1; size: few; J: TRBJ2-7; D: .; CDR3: CASSDRSRTRYEQYF; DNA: TGTGCCAGCAGTGACCGTTCACGGACACGATACGAGCAGTACTTC
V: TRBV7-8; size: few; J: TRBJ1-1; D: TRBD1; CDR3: CASSLRQGLNTEAFF; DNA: TGTGCCAGCAGCTTAAGACAGGGGCTGAACACTGAAGCTTTCTTT
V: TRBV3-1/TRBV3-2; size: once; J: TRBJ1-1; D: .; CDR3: CASSPMGRGNTEAFF; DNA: TGTGCCAGCAGCCCCATGGGACGGGGAAACACTGAAGCTTTCTTT
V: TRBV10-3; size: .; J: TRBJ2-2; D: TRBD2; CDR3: CAIMPGLALNGELFF; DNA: TGTGCCATCATGCCGGGACTAGCTCTTAACGGGGAGCTGTTTTTT
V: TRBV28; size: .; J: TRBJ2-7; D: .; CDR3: CASSLQSAGVYEQYF; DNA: TGTGCCAGCAGTCTCCAATCGGCAGGTGTTTACGAGCAGTACTTC
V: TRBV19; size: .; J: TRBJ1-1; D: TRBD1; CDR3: CASIRTGNTEAFF; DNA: TGTGCCAGTATCCGGACAGGGAATACTGAAGCTTTCTTT
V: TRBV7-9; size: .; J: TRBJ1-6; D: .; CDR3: CASSLGQLNSPLHF; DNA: TGTGCCAGCAGCCTAGGACAGTTAAATTCACCCCTCCACTTT
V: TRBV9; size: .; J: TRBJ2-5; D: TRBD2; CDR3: CASSALGLAGRETQYF; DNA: TGTGCCAGCAGCGCCCTCGGGCTAGCGGGACGAGAGACCCAGTACTTC
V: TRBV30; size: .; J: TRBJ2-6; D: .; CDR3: CAWSELDSGANVLTF; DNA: TGTGCCTGGAGCGAATTGGACTCTGGGGCCAACGTCCTGACTTTC
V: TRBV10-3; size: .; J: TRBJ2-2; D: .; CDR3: CAISDMNTGELFF; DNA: TGTGCCATCAGTGATATGAACACCGGGGAGCTGTTTTTT
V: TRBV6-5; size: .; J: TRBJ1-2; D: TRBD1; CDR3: CATSNRGGVGYGYTF; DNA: TGTGCCACCTCAAACAGGGGTGGGGTCGGGTATGGCTACACCTTC
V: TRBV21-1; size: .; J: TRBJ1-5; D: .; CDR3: CASSKSRTGEYQPQHF; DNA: TGTGCCAGCAGCAAAAGTAGGACAGGTGAGTACCAGCCCCAGCATTTT
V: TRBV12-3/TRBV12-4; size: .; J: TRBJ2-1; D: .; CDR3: CASSLTYNEQFF; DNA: TGTGCCAGCAGTTTAACCTACAATGAGCAGTTCTTC
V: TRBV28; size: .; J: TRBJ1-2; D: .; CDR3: CASTPSDYGYTF; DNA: TGTGCCAGCACCCCTTCAGACTATGGCTACACCTTC
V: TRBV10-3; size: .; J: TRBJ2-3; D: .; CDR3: CAISEWQSSTDTQYF; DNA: TGTGCCATCAGTGAGTGGCAATCTAGCACAGATACGCAGTATTTT
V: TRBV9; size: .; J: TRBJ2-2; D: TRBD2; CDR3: CASSVLTGGLTGELFF; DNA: TGTGCCAGCAGCGTATTGACGGGAGGGCTCACCGGGGAGCTGTTTTTT
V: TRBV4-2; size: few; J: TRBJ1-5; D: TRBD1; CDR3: CASSHDRGRDQPQHF; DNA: TGTGCCAGCAGCCACGACAGGGGGCGGGATCAGCCCCAGCATTTT
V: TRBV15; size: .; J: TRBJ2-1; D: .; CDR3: CATARGSDNEQFF; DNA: TGTGCCACCGCCCGGGGGAGTGACAATGAGCAGTTCTTC
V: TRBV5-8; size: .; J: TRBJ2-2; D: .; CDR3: CASSLGQQITGELFF; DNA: TGTGCCAGCAGCTTGGGGCAACAGATCACCGGGGAGCTGTTTTTT
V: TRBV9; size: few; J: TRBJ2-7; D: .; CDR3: CASSLTPNSFYEQYF; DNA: TGTGCCAGCAGCCTTACTCCAAATAGTTTCTACGAGCAGTACTTC
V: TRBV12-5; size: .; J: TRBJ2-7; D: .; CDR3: CASGPGQGENEQYF; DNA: TGTGCTAGTGGTCCGGGCCAGGGAGAGAACGAGCAGTACTTC
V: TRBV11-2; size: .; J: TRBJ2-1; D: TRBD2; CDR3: CASSPRSGRVFDEQFF; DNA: TGTGCCAGCAGCCCACGGAGTGGGAGGGTTTTCGATGAGCAGTTCTTC